Sequencing of this T cell receptor (beta chain) was carried out in a study of cytomegalovirus exposure and HLA in healthy donors. CDR1 and CDR2 from the germline V gene are SGHTA and FQGNSA. The CDR3 is 17 residues long. Deletions cut 2 bases from V and 3 bases from J, with 17 bases between. The PCR made use of 60 Vbeta and 13 Jbeta primers. Produced via immunoSEQ multiplex PCR; TCRdb's table is partial and in-frame only. With some 75,000 clones in the sample, the ten largest clones hold 4% to 5.5%. The J gene is TRBJ1-5, the V gene TRBV7-2, with D uncertain. Sequenced material: PBMCs. This clonotype was sampled from a middle-aged man in good health and CMV-seronegative. CDR3 loop: CASSLRWPVADNQPQHF. CDR3 DNA sequence: TGTGCCAGCAGCTTAAGATGGCCTGTAGCAGACAATCAGCCCCAGCATTTT.